These 29 T cell receptor beta chains originate from one sample sequenced in a study of control samples from healthy donors and cancer patients (dated by TCRdb to 2018 to 2020). Receptor libraries were prepared by the immunoSEQ multiplex PCR assay. TCRdb took this table from immuneACCESS and kept in-frame rearrangements with V and J called. Such tables lack part of the clones; where checked against another copy, unresolved V genes explain under half of the gap, and the rest is unexplained. A total of some 100,000 clones appear in this sample, about 88% of them only once. The biggest ten clones account for 1.3% of the sample. The sequenced sample was blood. The receptors stem from a woman aged 50 to 60 in good health.

The chain uses TRBV6-5 and TRBJ1-6; D unresolved. The germline V gene encodes CDR1 MNHEY and CDR2 SVGAGI. V was cut by 11 bases and J by 9 bases, with 14 bases left in between. This CDR3 has 12 amino acids. The CDR3 DNA reads as TGTGCCGAAGGGTTAATGGGTTCACCCCTCCACTTT. Translating gives CAEGLMGSPLHF.

The chain couples TRBV5-4 to TRBJ2-1; 7 bases map to TRBD2. V lost 5 bases, J lost 0 bases, and 11 bases stayed unmatched. Germline-derived CDR1 and CDR2 are SGHNT and YYREEE (reference sequence). CDR3 size: 17 residues. CDR3 nucleotides: TGTGCCAGCAGAACCCCGGGGAGGGATCGCTCCTACAATGAGCAGTTCTTC. Its protein product is CASRTPGRDRSYNEQFF.

The chain employs TRBV6-5 and TRBJ2-4, with 8 bases that match TRBD1. With 6 bases clipped from V and 8 bases from J, the junction kept 9 bases outside the gene matches. The CDR3 runs 14 residues. The germline CDR1 and CDR2 sequences are MNHEY and SVGAGI. CDR3 loop: CASSAGTGRDIQYF. In DNA, the CDR3 is TGTGCCAGCAGCGCAGGGACAGGTCGGGACATTCAGTACTTC.

The rearrangement joins TRBV29-1 to TRBJ2-1, with TRBD2 identical over 7 bases. Germline CDR1 reads SQVTM; CDR2 reads ANQGSEA. CDR3 length equals 12 residues. Trimming removed 4 bases from V and 6 bases from J; junction bases left unmatched: 3. CDR3 coding DNA: TGCAGCGTTGGGGCTAGCGGCAATGAGCAGTTCTTC. The encoded protein is CSVGASGNEQFF.

The chain employs TRBV6-5 and TRBJ1-3, with 7 bases that match TRBD1. V gave up 6 bases and J gave up 0 bases; unmatched junction bases: 8. CDR3 length: 16 residues. The germline gives CDR1 MNHEY, CDR2 SVGAGI. CDR3: CASSYGTASSGNTIYF. DNA of the CDR3: TGTGCCAGCAGCTACGGGACAGCTTCCTCTGGAAACACCATATATTTT.

This clone appeared a single time. The chain couples TRBV19 to TRBJ1-5; D is ambiguous. The CDR3 has 14 residues. The germline V and J ends were trimmed by 4 bases and 2 bases, with 9 bases remaining between them. Germline assignment: CDR1 LNHDA and CDR2 SQIVND (reference sequence). This CDR3 reads CASSTGVGNQPQHF. As DNA, the CDR3 is TGTGCCAGTAGTACTGGGGTCGGCAATCAGCCCCAGCATTTT.

The rearrangement uses TRBV7-2 and TRBJ2-7; maybe TRBD2 (5 bases). V was trimmed by 3 bases and J by 6 bases, leaving 15 bases between them. CDR3 size: 14 residues. CDR1 and CDR2 (germline): SGHTA, FQGNSA. The CDR3 protein is CASSFTSSTSEQYF. CDR3 DNA sequence: TGTGCCAGCAGCTTCACATCCTCTACTAGCGAGCAGTACTTC. Combining the CDR3 with reference TRBV7-2 and TRBJ2-7 gives the whole variable domain GAGVSQSPSNKVTEKGKDVELRCDPISGHTALYWYRQSLGQGLEFLIYFQGNSAPDKSGLPSDRFSAERTGGSVSTLTIQRTQQEDSAVYLCASSFTSSTSEQYFGPGTRLTVT.

The rearrangement links TRBV14 to TRBJ2-2; D not certain. Trimming took 0 bases from V and 2 from J, leaving 10 bases between them. Germline CDR1 SGHDN, CDR2 FVKESK. This CDR3 comprises 16 residues. The CDR3 loop is CASSQDRQANTGELFF. CDR3 sequence (DNA): TGTGCCAGCAGCCAAGATAGGCAGGCAAACACCGGGGAGCTGTTTTTT.

The CDR3 sequence is CASSRRRVDYYEQYF. CDR3 coding DNA: TGTGCCAGCAGCCGCCGTCGGGTTGACTATTACGAGCAGTACTTC. The V gene is TRBV11-3, the J gene TRBJ2-7, with D tentatively TRBD2 (5 bases). The ends were cut back, 5 bases at V and 4 bases at J, with 18 bases in the middle. CDR1 and CDR2 (germline): SGHNT, YENEEA. The CDR3 loop spans 15 amino acids.

The J gene is TRBJ2-5, the V gene TRBV6-2 or TRBV6-3, with TRBD2 identical over 8 bases. This CDR3 comprises 18 residues. The germline V gene has CDR1 MNHEY and CDR2 SVGEGT. Trimming at V came to 0 bases and at J to 4 bases, leaving 13 bases not matched to a gene. The CDR3 DNA is TGTGCCAGCAGTTACTCGATTAATTTAACGGGAGGGCGAGAGACCCAGTACTTC. It is translated as CASSYSINLTGGRETQYF.

The chain recombines TRBV6-1 with TRBJ1-2; tentatively, D is TRBD1 (5 bases). CDR1 and CDR2 from the germline V gene are MNHNS and SASEGT. Trimming left V 2 bases short and J 5 bases short, with 18 bases between. The CDR3 has 16 amino acids. CDR3 protein: CASSEHRGGEGYGYTF. The CDR3 DNA is TGTGCCAGCAGTGAACATCGCGGGGGGGAGGGGTATGGCTACACCTTC.

The chain is built from TRBV2 and TRBJ1-3; TRBD1 matches 7 bases. The length of the CDR3 is 14 residues. Germline CDR1 is SNHLY and CDR2 is FYNNEI. J gave up 4 bases and V 8 bases, and 8 bases lay outside the gene matches. CDR3 sequence reads: CASGKTGYGNTIYF. CDR3 in DNA: TGTGCCAGCGGAAAGACAGGGTACGGAAACACCATATATTTT.

This chain uses TRBV4-1 with TRBJ1-5, with unresolved D. V was pared by 0 bases and J by 4 bases, with 7 bases between. Looked up from germline, CDR1 is MGHRA and CDR2 is YSYEKL. The CDR3 loop spans 14 amino acids. CDR3 protein: CASSQEIRNQPQHF. Here the CDR3 DNA reads TGCGCCAGCAGCCAAGAGATAAGGAATCAGCCCCAGCATTTT.

The chain joins TRBV28 to TRBJ2-3, with 8 positions matching TRBD2. The J segment lost 7 bases and the V segment lost 11 bases, leaving 14 bases of the junction unmatched. The CDR3 is made up of 14 amino acids. Germline assignment: CDR1 MDHEN and CDR2 SYDVKM. The CDR3 coding sequence is TGTGCCGCAAGGGGTGGTAGCGGGATAAATACGCAGTATTTT. It codes for CAARGGSGINTQYF. Combining the CDR3 with reference TRBV28 and TRBJ2-3 gives the whole variable domain DVKVTQSSRYLVKRTGEKVFLECVQDMDHENMFWYRQDPGLGLRLIYFSYDVKMKEKGDIPEGYSVSREKKERFSLILESASTNQTSMYLCAARGGSGINTQYFGPGTRLTVL.

Only one count was recorded for this clone. J is TRBJ1-1 and V is TRBV11-2; D remains unclear. V lost 7 bases and J 6 bases, leaving 6 bases between the germline ends. From germline, CDR1 is SGHAT and CDR2 FQNNGV. The CDR3 consists of 10 residues. CDR3 bases: TGTGCCAGCATTCTTTCTGAAGCTTTCTTT. Translating gives CASILSEAFF.

The chain combines TRBV4-2 with TRBJ1-3, with 9 bases aligning to TRBD1. The CDR3 spans 18 residues. J was trimmed by 0 bases and V by 0 bases; bases with no gene match: 6. Germline V gene data show CDR1 as LGHNA and CDR2 as YNFKEQ. The CDR3 reads CASSQELPGQGSGNTIYF. The CDR3 DNA reads TGTGCCAGCAGCCAAGAATTACCGGGACAGGGCTCTGGAAACACCATATATTTT.

The chain employs TRBV19 and TRBJ2-7; tentative D call: TRBD1 (6 bases). Between the trimmed V and J ends, which lost 6 bases and 2 bases, there was a span of 17 bases. Germline CDR1 is LNHDA and CDR2 is SQIVND (reference sequence). The CDR3 consists of 15 residues. CDR3 DNA sequence: TGTGCCAGTAGGTTAACAGGGTCTTCGGCCTACGAGCAGTACTTC. Its protein product is CASRLTGSSAYEQYF.

This clone was observed once. V usage is TRBV7-9 and J usage is TRBJ1-1; TRBD1 might be the D (5 bases). The CDR3 runs 13 residues. V shed 7 bases and J shed 3 bases, with 12 bases lying between them. Germline V gives CDR1 SEHNR, CDR2 FQNEAQ (reference sequence). The CDR3 nucleotides read TGTGCCAGCACTAACGGGGGTTACACTGAAGCTTTCTTT. Its protein is CASTNGGYTEAFF.

A single count supports this clone. This rearrangement joins TRBV29-1 to TRBJ1-2; D ambiguous. The CDR3 totals 11 residues. V was clipped by 4 bases and J by 7 bases, with 10 bases between them. Germline-derived CDR1 and CDR2 are SQVTM and ANQGSEA. The CDR3 DNA sequence: TGCAGCGTTGCCTGGACCTCTGGCTACACCTTC. Translation gives CSVAWTSGYTF. Full variable domain (rest looked up from reference TRBV29-1 and TRBJ1-2): SAVISQKPSRDICQRGTSLTIQCQVDSQVTMMFWYRQQPGQSLTLIATANQGSEATYESGFVIDKFPISRPNLTFSTLTVSNMSPEDSSIYLCSVAWTSGYTFGSGTRLTVV.

Note on this clone: Other DNA variants within this sample encode the same CDR3. V and J are TRBV4-1 and TRBJ1-6; 7 bases align to TRBD1. The V and J ends lost 0 bases and 2 bases, in that order; junction bases with no gene match: 4. From germline, CDR1 is MGHRA and CDR2 YSYEKL. CDR3 length: 17 residues. In DNA, the CDR3 is TGCGCCAGCAGCCAAGATAGGCAGGGGGCCTATAATTCACCCCTCCACTTT. Translating gives CASSQDRQGAYNSPLHF.

This chain joins TRBV6-4 and TRBJ2-3; D gene ambiguous. CDR1 and CDR2 from the germline V gene are MRHNA and SNTAGT. V was clipped by 4 bases and J by 1 base, with 9 bases between them. The CDR3 covers 14 residues. CDR3 residues: CASSAHQGTDTQYF. The CDR3 DNA sequence: TGTGCCAGCAGTGCCCATCAGGGCACAGATACGCAGTATTTT.

The gene calls are TRBV28 and TRBJ2-1, with a tentative D call TRBD2 (6 bases). Per germline, CDR1 MDHEN and CDR2 SYDVKM. V was cut by 3 bases and J by 4 bases, with 10 bases left in between. This CDR3 spans 14 amino acids. CDR3: CASSLQRAYNEQFF. The CDR3 coding sequence is TGTGCCAGCAGTTTGCAGCGGGCGTACAATGAGCAGTTCTTC.

The table lists this clone with a count of one. J is TRBJ1-2 and V is TRBV19; TRBD1 matches 8 bases. This CDR3 has 15 residues. In germline, CDR1 is LNHDA, CDR2 SQIVND (reference sequence). V was pared by 5 bases and J by 1 base, with 6 bases of the junction left unmatched. CDR3 coding DNA: TGTGCCAGTAGTGTGAGGACAGGGCTTAACTATGGCTACACCTTC. The encoded protein is CASSVRTGLNYGYTF.

This clone was seen just once. J is TRBJ1-4 and V is TRBV5-5; possibly TRBD1 for D (5 bases). The CDR3 covers 13 residues. In germline, CDR1 is SGHKS, CDR2 YYEKEE (reference sequence). Between the trimmed V and J ends, which lost 4 bases and 13 bases, there was a span of 17 bases. The CDR3 coding sequence is TGTGCCAGCAGCCAGGAGTGGGGGGGAGTACTGTTTTTT. Protein: CASSQEWGGVLFF.

The V and J genes are TRBV29-1 and TRBJ1-2, with D tentatively TRBD1 (5 bases). Trimming pared 3 bases from V and 6 bases from J, leaving 23 bases between. The CDR3 has 16 amino acids. Germline-derived CDR1 and CDR2 are SQVTM and ANQGSEA. The DNA for the CDR3 is TGCAGCGTTGAGTTATCCTGGGCAGGGAGGAATGATGGCTACACCTTC. This encodes CSVELSWAGRNDGYTF.

The table lists this clone with a few counts. The chain employs TRBV7-9 and TRBJ1-1; TRBD1 matches at 8 bases. The V gene's germline CDR1 is SEHNR and CDR2 FQNEAQ (reference sequence). The CDR3 extends over 17 amino acids. The ends lost 7 bases at V and 5 bases at J; junction bases unmatched: 18. The CDR3: CASTTYFRQGPRTEAFF. In DNA, the CDR3 is TGTGCCAGCACCACATATTTTAGACAGGGGCCGAGGACTGAAGCTTTCTTT.

V is TRBV6-5 and J is TRBJ1-6; a possible D gene is TRBD1 (5 bases). Germline V gene lookup returns CDR1 MNHEY and CDR2 SVGAGI. This CDR3 comprises 14 residues. V lost 10 bases to trimming and J lost 7 bases, with 17 bases between them. The CDR3 spells CAIQTGGSNSPLHF. Here the CDR3 DNA reads TGTGCCATCCAAACCGGGGGTTCAAATTCACCCCTCCACTTT.

This chain connects TRBV5-4 to TRBJ2-7; D unclear. The CDR3 has 14 amino acids. V lost 2 bases, J lost 2 bases, and 11 bases lay in between. The germline V gene encodes CDR1 SGHNT and CDR2 YYREEE (reference sequence). In DNA form, the CDR3 reads TGTGCCAGCAGCTTAGGGCCACTAACCTACGAGCAGTACTTC. This codes for CASSLGPLTYEQYF.

This chain joins TRBV11-3 and TRBJ2-2, with D possibly being TRBD2 (6 bases). Per germline, CDR1 SGHNT and CDR2 YENEEA. Trimming cost V 5 bases and J 2 bases, with 12 bases left between them. The CDR3 consists of 15 residues. The CDR3 region is CASSGGPLNTGELFF. In nucleotides, the CDR3 is TGTGCCAGCAGCGGAGGGCCACTTAACACCGGGGAGCTGTTTTTT.